A single sample is the source of the 6 T cell receptor beta chains below, sequenced in a study of immune evolution from preneoplasia to lung adenocarcinoma. The repertoire was sequenced with immunoSEQ multiplex PCR; TCRdb's copy has only in-frame clones and lacks some. This table holds 4,500 to 5,500 clones, roughly 82% found once. Material: FFPE lung adenocarcinoma in situ tissue. The receptors shown here come from an older person with lung adenocarcinoma.

V is TRBV11-3 and J is TRBJ2-1; D might be TRBD1 (6 bases). The CDR3 length is 16 residues. The germline CDR1 and CDR2 sequences are SGHNT and YENEEA. V lost 5 bases and J 9 bases, leaving 23 bases between the germline ends. The CDR3 DNA is TGTGCCAGCAGCCCCGGGACCGAAACTTTACAGGGTGAGCAGTTCTTC. Translation gives CASSPGTETLQGEQFF.

This clone was counted only a few times. The rearrangement uses TRBV27 and TRBJ1-6; no reliable D call. CDR1 is MNHEY, CDR2 SMNVEV, per germline (reference sequence). The CDR3 has 16 amino acids. With 1 base removed from V and 0 bases from J, the gap between germline ends came to 7 bases. CDR3 in amino acids: CASSLYRSSYNSPLHF. The DNA of the CDR3 is TGTGCCAGCAGTTTATATCGGAGCTCCTATAATTCACCCCTCCACTTT.

This chain uses TRBV5-8 with TRBJ2-7; no clear D. The CDR3 contains 14 residues. The V and J ends lost 0 bases and 0 bases respectively, with 7 bases between them. Looked up from germline, CDR1 is SGHTS and CDR2 is YDEGEE. The CDR3 bases are TGTGCCAGCAGCTTGGGACCTGCCTCCTACGAGCAGTACTTC. As protein: CASSLGPASYEQYF.

V usage is TRBV18 and J usage is TRBJ1-1; 8 bases map to TRBD1. V dropped 2 bases and J dropped 3; count of bases not matched to a gene: 5. Germline lookup yields CDR1 KGHSH and CDR2 LQKENI. The CDR3 extends over 15 amino acids. The CDR3 protein is CASSPAGRGHTEAFF. For the CDR3, the DNA is TGTGCCAGCTCACCAGCCGGCAGGGGGCACACTGAAGCTTTCTTT.

The gene calls are TRBV14 and TRBJ1-1; D is perhaps TRBD1 (5 bases). The V gene's germline CDR1 is SGHDN and CDR2 FVKESK. The CDR3 length is 16 residues. Trimming took 1 base from V and 6 from J, leaving 18 bases between them. CDR3 amino acids: CASSQAGTVVRAEAFF. The CDR3 bases are TGTGCCAGCAGCCAAGCGGGGACTGTGGTGAGGGCTGAAGCTTTCTTT.

J is TRBJ1-5 and V is TRBV5-1, with D tentatively TRBD1 (5 bases). Germline-derived CDR1 and CDR2 are SGHRS and YFSETQ. Trimming left V 0 bases short and J 6 bases short, with 13 bases between. This CDR3 contains 15 residues. CDR3 in amino acids: CASSLAAGGVQPQHF. CDR3 nucleotide sequence: TGCGCCAGCAGCTTGGCCGCTGGGGGTGTTCAGCCCCAGCATTTT. Full variable domain (missing parts from reference TRBV5-1 and TRBJ1-5): KAGVTQTPRYLIKTRGQQVTLSCSPISGHRSVSWYQQTPGQGLQFLFEYFSETQRNKGNFPGRFSGRQFSNSRSEMNVSTLELGDSALYLCASSLAAGGVQPQHFGDGTRLSIL.